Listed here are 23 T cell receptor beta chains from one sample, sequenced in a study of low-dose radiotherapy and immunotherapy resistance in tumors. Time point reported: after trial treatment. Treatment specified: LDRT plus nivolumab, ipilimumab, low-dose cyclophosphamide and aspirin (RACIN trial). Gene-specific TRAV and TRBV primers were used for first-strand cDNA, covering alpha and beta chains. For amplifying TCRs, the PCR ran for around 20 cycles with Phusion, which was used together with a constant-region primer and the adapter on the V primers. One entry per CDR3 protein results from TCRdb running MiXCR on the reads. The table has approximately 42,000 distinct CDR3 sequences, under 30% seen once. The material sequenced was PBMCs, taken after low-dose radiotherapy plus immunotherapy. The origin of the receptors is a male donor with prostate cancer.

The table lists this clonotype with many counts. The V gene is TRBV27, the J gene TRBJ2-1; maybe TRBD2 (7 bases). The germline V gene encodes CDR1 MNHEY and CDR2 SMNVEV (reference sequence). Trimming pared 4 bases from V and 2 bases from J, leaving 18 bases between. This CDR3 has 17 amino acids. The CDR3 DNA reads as TGTGCCAGCAGTTCTGGGGGGGGCGGGAGTACCTACAATGAGCAGTTCTTC. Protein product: CASSSGGGGSTYNEQFF.

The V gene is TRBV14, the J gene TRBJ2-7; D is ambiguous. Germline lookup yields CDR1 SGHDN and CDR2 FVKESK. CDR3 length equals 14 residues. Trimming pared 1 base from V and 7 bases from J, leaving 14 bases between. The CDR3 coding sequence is TGTGCCAGCAGCCAAGGGATAGTCCCGGAGGAGCAGTACTTC. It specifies CASSQGIVPEEQYF.

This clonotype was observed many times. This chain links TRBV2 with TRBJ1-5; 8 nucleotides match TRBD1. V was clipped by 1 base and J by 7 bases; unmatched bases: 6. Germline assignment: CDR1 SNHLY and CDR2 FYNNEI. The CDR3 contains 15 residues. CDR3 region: CASSEGGQGGQPQHF. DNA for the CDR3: TGTGCCAGCAGTGAAGGTGGACAGGGTGGACAGCCCCAGCATTTT.

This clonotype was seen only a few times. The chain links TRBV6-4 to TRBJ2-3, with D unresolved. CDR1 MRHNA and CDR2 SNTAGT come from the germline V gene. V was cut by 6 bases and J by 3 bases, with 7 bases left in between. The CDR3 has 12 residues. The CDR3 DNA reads TGTGCCAGCAGAGGAACTACAGATACGCAGTATTTT. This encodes CASRGTTDTQYF.

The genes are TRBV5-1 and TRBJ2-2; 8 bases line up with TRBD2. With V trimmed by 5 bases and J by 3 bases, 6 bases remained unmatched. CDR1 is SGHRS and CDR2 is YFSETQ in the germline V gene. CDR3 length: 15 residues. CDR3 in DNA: TGCGCCAGCAGAGTCGGGGGGGCAGACACCGGGGAGCTGTTTTTT. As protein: CASRVGGADTGELFF.

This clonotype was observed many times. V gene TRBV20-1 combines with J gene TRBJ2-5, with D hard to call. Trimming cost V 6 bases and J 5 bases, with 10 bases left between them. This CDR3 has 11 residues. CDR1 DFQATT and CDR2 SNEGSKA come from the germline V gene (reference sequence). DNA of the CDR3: TGCAGTGCGCGCGTTGGGGAGACCCAGTACTTC. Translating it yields CSARVGETQYF.

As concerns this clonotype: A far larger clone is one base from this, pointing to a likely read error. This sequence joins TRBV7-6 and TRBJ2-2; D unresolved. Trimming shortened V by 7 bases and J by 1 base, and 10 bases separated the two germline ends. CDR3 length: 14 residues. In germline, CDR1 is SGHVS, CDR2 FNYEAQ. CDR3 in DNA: TGTGCCAGCAACCGATACCGGAACACCGGGGAGCTGTTTTTT. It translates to CASNRYRNTGELFF. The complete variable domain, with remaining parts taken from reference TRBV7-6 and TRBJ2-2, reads GAGVSQSPRYKVTKRGQDVALRCDPISGHVSLYWYRQALGQGPEFLTYFNYEAQQDKSGLPNDRFSAERPEGSISTLTIQRTEQRDSAMYRCASNRYRNTGELFFGEGSRLTVL.

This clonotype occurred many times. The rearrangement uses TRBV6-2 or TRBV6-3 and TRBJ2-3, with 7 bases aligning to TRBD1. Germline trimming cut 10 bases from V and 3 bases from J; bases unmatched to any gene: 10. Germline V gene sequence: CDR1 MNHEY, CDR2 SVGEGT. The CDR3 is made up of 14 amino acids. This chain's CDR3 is CATRKQGLTDTQYF. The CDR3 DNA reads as TGTGCCACCCGGAAACAGGGGTTGACAGATACGCAGTATTTT.

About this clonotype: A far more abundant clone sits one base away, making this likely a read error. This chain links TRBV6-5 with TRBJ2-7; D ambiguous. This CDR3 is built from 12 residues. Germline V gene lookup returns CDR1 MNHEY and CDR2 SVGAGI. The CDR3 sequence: CASSLRPDERYF. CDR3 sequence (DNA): TGTGCCAGCAGTTTACGACCGGACGAGCGGTACTTC.

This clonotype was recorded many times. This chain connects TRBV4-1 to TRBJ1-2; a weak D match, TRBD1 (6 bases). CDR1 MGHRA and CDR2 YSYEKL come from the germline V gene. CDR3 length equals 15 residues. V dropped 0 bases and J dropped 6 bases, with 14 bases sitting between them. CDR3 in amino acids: CASSQDIPRDNGYTF. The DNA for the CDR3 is TGCGCCAGCAGCCAAGATATCCCTAGGGACAATGGCTACACCTTC.

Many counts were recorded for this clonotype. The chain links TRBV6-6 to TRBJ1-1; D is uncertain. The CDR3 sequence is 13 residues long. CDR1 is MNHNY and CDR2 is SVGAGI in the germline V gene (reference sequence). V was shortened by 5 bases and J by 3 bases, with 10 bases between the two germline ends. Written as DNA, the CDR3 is TGTGCCAGCAGTGGCACAGTAGACACTGAAGCTTTCTTT. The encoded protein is CASSGTVDTEAFF.

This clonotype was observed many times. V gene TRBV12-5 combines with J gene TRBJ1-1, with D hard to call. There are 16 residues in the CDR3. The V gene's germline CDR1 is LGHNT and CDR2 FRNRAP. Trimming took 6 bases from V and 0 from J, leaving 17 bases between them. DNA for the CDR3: TGTGCTAGTGGGAGCACCCGGTGGGAGATGAACACTGAAGCTTTCTTT. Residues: CASGSTRWEMNTEAFF.

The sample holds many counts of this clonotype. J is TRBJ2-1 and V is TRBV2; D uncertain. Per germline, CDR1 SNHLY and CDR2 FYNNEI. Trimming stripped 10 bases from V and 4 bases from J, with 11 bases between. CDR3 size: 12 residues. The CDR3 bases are TGTGCCATCCAGACGCAATACAATGAGCAGTTCTTC. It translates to CAIQTQYNEQFF. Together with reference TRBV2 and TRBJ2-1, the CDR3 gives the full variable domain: EPEVTQTPSHQVTQMGQEVILRCVPISNHLYFYWYRQILGQKVEFLVSFYNNEISEKSEIFDDQFSVERPDGSNFTLKIRSTKLEDSAMYFCAIQTQYNEQFFGPGTRLTVL.

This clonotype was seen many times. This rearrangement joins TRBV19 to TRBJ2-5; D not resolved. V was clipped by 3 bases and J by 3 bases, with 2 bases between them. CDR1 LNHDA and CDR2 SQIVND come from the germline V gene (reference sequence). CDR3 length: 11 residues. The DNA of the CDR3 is TGTGCCAGTAGTATGAAAGAGACCCAGTACTTC. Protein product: CASSMKETQYF.

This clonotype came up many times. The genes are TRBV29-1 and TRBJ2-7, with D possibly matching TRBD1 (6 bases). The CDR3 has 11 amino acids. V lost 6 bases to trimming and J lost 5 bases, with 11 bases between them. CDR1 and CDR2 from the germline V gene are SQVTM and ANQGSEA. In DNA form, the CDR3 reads TGCAGCGTATCCAGGGACAACGAGCAGTACTTC. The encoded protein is CSVSRDNEQYF.

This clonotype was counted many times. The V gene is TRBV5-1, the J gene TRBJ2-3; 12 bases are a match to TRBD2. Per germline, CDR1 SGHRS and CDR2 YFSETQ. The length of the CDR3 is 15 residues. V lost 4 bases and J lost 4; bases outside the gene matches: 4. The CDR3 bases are TGCGCCAGCAGCGGTACTAGCGGGAGGCCAGATACGCAGTATTTT. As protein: CASSGTSGRPDTQYF.

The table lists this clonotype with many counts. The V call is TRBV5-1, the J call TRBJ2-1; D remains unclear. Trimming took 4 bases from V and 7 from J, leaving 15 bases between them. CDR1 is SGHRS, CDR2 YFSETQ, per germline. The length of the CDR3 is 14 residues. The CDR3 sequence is CASSPTLAVNEQFF. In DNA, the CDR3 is TGCGCCAGCAGCCCAACTTTGGCGGTAAATGAGCAGTTCTTC. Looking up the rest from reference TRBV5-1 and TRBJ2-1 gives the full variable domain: KAGVTQTPRYLIKTRGQQVTLSCSPISGHRSVSWYQQTPGQGLQFLFEYFSETQRNKGNFPGRFSGRQFSNSRSEMNVSTLELGDSALYLCASSPTLAVNEQFFGPGTRLTVL.

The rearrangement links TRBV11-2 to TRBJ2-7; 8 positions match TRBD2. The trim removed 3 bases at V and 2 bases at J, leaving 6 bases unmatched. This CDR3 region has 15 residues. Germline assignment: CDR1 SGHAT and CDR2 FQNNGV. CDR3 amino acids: CASSLEPGLAYEQYF. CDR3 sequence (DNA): TGTGCCAGCAGCTTGGAGCCGGGACTAGCCTACGAGCAGTACTTC.

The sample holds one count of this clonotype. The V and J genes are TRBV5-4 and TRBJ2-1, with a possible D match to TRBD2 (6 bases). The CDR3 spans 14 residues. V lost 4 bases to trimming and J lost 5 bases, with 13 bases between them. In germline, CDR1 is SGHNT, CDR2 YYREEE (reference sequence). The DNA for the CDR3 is TGTGCCAGCAGCCCCAGGGACTTGAACAATGAGCAGTTCTTC. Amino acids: CASSPRDLNNEQFF.

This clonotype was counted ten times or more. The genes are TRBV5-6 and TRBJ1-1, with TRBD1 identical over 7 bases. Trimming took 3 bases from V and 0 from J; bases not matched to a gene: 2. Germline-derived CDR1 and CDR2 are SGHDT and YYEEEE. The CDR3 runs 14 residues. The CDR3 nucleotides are TGTGCCAGCAGCTCGACAGGGCTGAACACTGAAGCTTTCTTT. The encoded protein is CASSSTGLNTEAFF.

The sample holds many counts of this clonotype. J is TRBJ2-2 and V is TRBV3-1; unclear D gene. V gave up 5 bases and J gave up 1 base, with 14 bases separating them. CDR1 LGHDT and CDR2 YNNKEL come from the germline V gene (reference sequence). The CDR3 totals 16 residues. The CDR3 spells CASSSPSGGNTGELFF. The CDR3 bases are TGTGCCAGCAGCTCACCAAGTGGCGGGAACACCGGGGAGCTGTTTTTT. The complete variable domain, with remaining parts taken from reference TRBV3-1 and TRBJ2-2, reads DTAVSQTPKYLVTQMGNDKSIKCEQNLGHDTMYWYKQDSKKFLKIMFSYNNKELIINETVPNRFSPKSPDKAHLNLHINSLELGDSAVYFCASSSPSGGNTGELFFGEGSRLTVL.

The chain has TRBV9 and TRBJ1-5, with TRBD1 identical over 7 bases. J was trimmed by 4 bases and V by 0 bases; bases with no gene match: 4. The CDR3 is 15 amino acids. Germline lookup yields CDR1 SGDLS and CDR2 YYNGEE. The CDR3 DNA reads TGTGCCAGCAGCGTAGGACAGGGATTGAATCAGCCCCAGCATTTT. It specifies CASSVGQGLNQPQHF.

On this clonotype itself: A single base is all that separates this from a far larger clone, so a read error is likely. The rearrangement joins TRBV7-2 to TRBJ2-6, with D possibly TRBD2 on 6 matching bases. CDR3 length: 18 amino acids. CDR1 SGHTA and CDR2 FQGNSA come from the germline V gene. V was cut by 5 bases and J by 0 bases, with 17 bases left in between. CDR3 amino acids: CASSRTAGEVSGANVLTF. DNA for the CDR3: TGTGCCAGCAGCCGTACAGCGGGCGAGGTCTCTGGGGCCAACGTCCTGACTTTC.